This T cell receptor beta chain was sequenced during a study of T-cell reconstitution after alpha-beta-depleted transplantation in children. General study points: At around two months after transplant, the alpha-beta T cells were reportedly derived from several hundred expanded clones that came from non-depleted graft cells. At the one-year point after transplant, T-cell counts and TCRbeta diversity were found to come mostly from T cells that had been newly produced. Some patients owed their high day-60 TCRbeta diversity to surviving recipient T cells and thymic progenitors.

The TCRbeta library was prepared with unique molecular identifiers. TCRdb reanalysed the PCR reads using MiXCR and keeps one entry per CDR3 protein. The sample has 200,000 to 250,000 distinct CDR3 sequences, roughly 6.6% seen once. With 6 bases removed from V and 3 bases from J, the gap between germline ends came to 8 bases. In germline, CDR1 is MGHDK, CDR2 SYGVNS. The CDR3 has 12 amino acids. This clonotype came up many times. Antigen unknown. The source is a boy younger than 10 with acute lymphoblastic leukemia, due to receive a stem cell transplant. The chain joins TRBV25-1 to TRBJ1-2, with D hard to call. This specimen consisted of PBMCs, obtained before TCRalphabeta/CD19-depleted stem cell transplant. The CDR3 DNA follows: TGTGCCAGCAGCCAATATGACTATGGCTACACCTTC. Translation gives CASSQYDYGYTF.